What follows are 4 T cell receptor beta chains derived from one specimen sequenced in a study of cytomegalovirus exposure and HLA in healthy donors. Primers included in the PCR were 60 Vbeta and 13 Jbeta primers. Clones were sequenced by immunoSEQ multiplex PCR, and TCRdb holds only the in-frame ones, with some missing. Of 100,000 or so clones in the sample, over 60% were seen once. Sample: PBMCs. These TCRs come from a man younger than 45 in good health and CMV-seropositive.

This chain links TRBV5-1 with TRBJ1-1; 9 bases are a match to TRBD1. Per germline, CDR1 SGHRS and CDR2 YFSETQ. J lost 3 bases, V lost 3 bases, and 3 bases had no gene match. This CDR3 spans 14 amino acids. CDR3 amino acids: CASSYGTGYTEAFF. The CDR3 DNA is TGCGCCAGCAGCTACGGGACAGGGTACACTGAAGCTTTCTTT.

The rearrangement links TRBV28 to TRBJ1-1; 11 bases are shared with TRBD1. CDR3 length: 16 residues. After removal of 3 bases from V and 6 bases from J, the junction contained 9 bases not matched to a gene. Germline CDR1 reads MDHEN; CDR2 reads SYDVKM. CDR3 residues: CASSFLPGQGGAEAFF. DNA of the CDR3: TGTGCCAGCAGTTTCCTTCCGGGACAGGGGGGGGCTGAAGCTTTCTTT.

V and J are TRBV12-5 and TRBJ1-2, with 7 bases fitting TRBD1. CDR3 size: 13 residues. V dropped 9 bases and J dropped 4; count of bases not matched to a gene: 8. Germline V gene sequence: CDR1 LGHNT, CDR2 FRNRAP. CDR3 bases: TGTGCTAGCCCCAGGGCAGGGGGCTATGGCTACACCTTC. It codes for CASPRAGGYGYTF.

The chain employs TRBV9 and TRBJ2-5, with D perhaps matching TRBD1 (5 bases). Germline V gene sequence: CDR1 SGDLS, CDR2 YYNGEE. This CDR3 has 13 amino acids. V was pared by 3 bases and J by 5 bases, with 11 bases between. For the CDR3, the DNA is TGTGCCAGCAGCGACGGACATCCGGAGACCCAGTACTTC. Translated, it gives CASSDGHPETQYF.